The T cell receptor (beta chain) under discussion was sequenced for a study of cytomegalovirus exposure and HLA in healthy donors. Study outcomes and limitations: As a later analysis revealed, most CMV-associated TCR beta chains appeared HLA-restricted. When a later analysis compared HLA-associated TCR beta chains with equally common others, the HLA-associated chains turned out to be more clonally expanded and to have lower generation probabilities.

Details on this clone: Antigen specificity is unknown.

Primers: 60 Vbeta forward and 13 Jbeta reverse. Profiling relied on immunoSEQ multiplex PCR, and the TCRdb table lists in-frame clones only, not all of them. The data hold approximately 220,000 clones, with roughly 84% observed a single time. The CDR3 has 11 amino acids. Germline CDR1 reads MNHNS; CDR2 reads SASEGT. This TCR was recovered from a girl aged 10-17 years in good health and CMV-seronegative. Sequenced sample: PBMCs. The gene calls are TRBV6-1 and TRBJ2-5; weak D call: TRBD2 (5 bases). The DNA matches TRBJ2-7 better at its end, which makes the J call doubtful. CDR3 nucleotides: TGTGCCAGCATTGCGGAGGACGAGCAGTACTTC. The encoded protein is CASIAEDEQYF.